The clone carrying this TCR beta chain was observed a single time. Its antigen is still unknown. With 2 bases clipped from V and 2 bases from J, the junction kept 6 bases outside the gene matches. The CDR3 spans 15 residues. Looked up from germline, CDR1 is MNHEY and CDR2 is SVGAGI. These data belong to a study of T cell responses to AZD1222 COVID-19 vaccine. About the study: Investigators merged groups given second doses at roughly 4 or roughly 12 weeks. Broader study findings: In a largely white British group with more females than males, clonal diversity was possibly underestimated.

TCRdb's copy holds only in-frame clones and misses some; the assay was immunoSEQ multiplex PCR. The sample has fewer than 150,000 clones, just over 90% seen once. The clonotype originates from an adult in good health. The rearrangement joins TRBV6-5 to TRBJ2-7, with 7 nucleotides matching TRBD1. Here the sequenced sample was peripheral blood, taken on day 0 of AZD1222 vaccination. The DNA for the CDR3 is TGTGCCAGCAGTTACGCGACAGGGAATGCCTACGAGCAGTACTTC. The encoded protein is CASSYATGNAYEQYF.